This T cell receptor beta chain comes out of a study of blood T cell repertoires in COVID-19. Study in general: Sites across the United States, Italy and Spain contributed samples from acute and convalescent COVID-19.

This CDR3 has 15 residues. From germline, CDR1 is SNHLY and CDR2 FYNNEI. With 6 bases clipped from V and 6 bases from J, the junction kept 4 bases outside the gene matches. The assay was immunoSEQ multiplex PCR, and TCRdb's table has in-frame clones only and misses some. The profile covers about 160,000 clones, with about 87% appearing a single time and 10% taken by the ten largest. The chain links TRBV2 to TRBJ2-2, with 13 positions matching TRBD2. The specimen sequenced was peripheral blood. The clonotype comes from a woman aged 70-85 years with COVID-19, enrolled during active disease. The CDR3 protein is CASRPTSGGAGELFF. CDR3 nucleotides: TGTGCCAGCAGACCAACTAGCGGGGGGGCCGGGGAGCTGTTTTTT.